Each of the 11 T cell receptor beta chains below was sequenced from the same sample in a study of shared clonotypes between healthy human individuals. The repertoire was sequenced with immunoSEQ multiplex PCR; TCRdb's copy has only in-frame clones and lacks some. The profile shows about 2.3 million clones, over 85% of them singletons. Sequencing input: naive CD4+ T cells from PBMCs. Described subset: CD45RA+ positively selected. The receptors originated from a man aged 18 to 29 in good health. Some clones in this sample may be carry-over from other donors' samples.

The chain couples TRBV6-6 to TRBJ1-1; D perhaps matches TRBD1 (5 bases). Germline loops: CDR1 MNHNY, CDR2 SVGAGI (reference sequence). The CDR3 extends over 15 amino acids. Trimming took off 2 bases at V and 1 base at J, with 11 bases between the two ends. CDR3 nucleotide sequence: TGTGCCAGCAGTTACATGGGACCCCGGAACACTGAAGCTTTCTTT. This codes for CASSYMGPRNTEAFF.

This rearrangement joins TRBV7-9 to TRBJ1-2; TRBD1 agrees at 7 bases. Germline loops: CDR1 SEHNR, CDR2 FQNEAQ (reference sequence). Trimming cost V 4 bases and J 4 bases; bases outside gene matches: 15. There are 17 residues in the CDR3. CDR3 loop: CASSSRGGPPAIYGYTF. The DNA of the CDR3 is TGTGCCAGCAGCTCCAGGGGGGGGCCCCCGGCGATCTATGGCTACACCTTC.

The rearrangement links TRBV6-5 to TRBJ1-1; the D gene is possibly TRBD1 (5 bases). Germline V gives CDR1 MNHEY, CDR2 SVGAGI. V lost 10 bases and J lost 1, with 10 bases in between. This CDR3 has 12 residues. CDR3 nucleotide sequence: TGTGCCACCAGGGTTTCGAACACTGAAGCTTTCTTT. Encoded protein: CATRVSNTEAFF.

J is TRBJ2-1 and V is TRBV7-2; D is unresolved. Germline V gene lookup returns CDR1 SGHTA and CDR2 FQGNSA. Trimming left V 1 base short and J 2 bases short, with 15 bases between. The CDR3 runs 17 residues. CDR3 DNA sequence: TGTGCCAGCAGCTTAGGGAGTAAGGCCTTCGCCTACAATGAGCAGTTCTTC. Translating it yields CASSLGSKAFAYNEQFF.

The table lists this clone with a count of one. The J gene is TRBJ1-3, the V gene TRBV2; D gene ambiguous. Germline V CDR1 and CDR2: SNHLY, FYNNEI. The V end was cut by 6 bases, the J end by 2 bases, with 11 bases between. The length of the CDR3 is 14 residues. The CDR3 region has the DNA TGTGCCAGCAGCCCCCGGGGAACTGGAAACACCATATATTTT. Its protein product is CASSPRGTGNTIYF.

Comments on this clone: Other DNA sequences in the same sample also yield this CDR3. This chain joins TRBV6-5 and TRBJ1-5, with D maybe TRBD1 (6 bases). Germline V gene data show CDR1 as MNHEY and CDR2 as SVGAGI. V was trimmed by 5 bases and J by 0 bases, leaving 11 bases between them. This CDR3 is 15 amino acids long. CDR3 in DNA: TGTGCCAGCAGTCCCACAGGGTTTAGCAATCAGCCCCAGCATTTT. As protein: CASSPTGFSNQPQHF.

The chain is built from TRBV4-1 and TRBJ1-4, with D uncertain. Germline-derived CDR1 and CDR2 are MGHRA and YSYEKL. Trimming removed 3 bases at V and 4 bases at J, with 15 bases between. The length of the CDR3 is 16 residues. CDR3 loop: CASSHKRVDHNEKLFF. Here the CDR3 DNA reads TGCGCCAGCAGCCACAAGAGGGTGGACCATAATGAAAAACTGTTTTTT.

As concerns this clone: The same CDR3 also results from other DNA sequences found in this sample. This rearrangement joins TRBV4-1 to TRBJ2-3; D gene ambiguous. V lost 3 bases and J lost 6, with 7 bases in between. CDR1 is MGHRA and CDR2 is YSYEKL in the germline V gene. The CDR3 sequence is 12 residues long. The CDR3 coding sequence is TGCGCCAGCAGCCAGATGGGCGATACGCAGTATTTT. Translation: CASSQMGDTQYF.

This clone was found once. This chain uses TRBV14 with TRBJ2-7; D not resolved. The V gene lost 1 base and the J gene lost 6 bases, with 7 bases spanning the gap. CDR1 is SGHDN, CDR2 FVKESK, per germline. The CDR3 is 12 residues long. As DNA, the CDR3 is TGTGCCAGCAGCCAAGTTCGCGGCGAGCAGTACTTC. Its translation is CASSQVRGEQYF.

V is TRBV6-1 and J is TRBJ2-7; D is uncertain. The CDR3 contains 12 residues. Germline-derived CDR1 and CDR2 are MNHNS and SASEGT. With 6 bases removed from V and 6 bases from J, the gap between germline ends came to 12 bases. The CDR3, as DNA: TGTGCCAGCAGGGATAGTCGAGCCGAGCAGTACTTC. Its translation is CASRDSRAEQYF.

J is TRBJ1-1 and V is TRBV6-1, with 7 nucleotides matching TRBD1. Germline CDR1 MNHNS, CDR2 SASEGT. This CDR3 region has 14 residues. V gave up 5 bases and J gave up 6 bases; unmatched junction bases: 9. In nucleotides, the CDR3 is TGTGCCAGCAGTCAGGGGGGATTTAGATCTGAAGCTTTCTTT. Its protein is CASSQGGFRSEAFF.